The 26 T cell receptor beta chains below come from one sample, sequenced in a study of technical replicates of blood from several donors. Measured with immunoSEQ multiplex PCR; TCRdb has only the in-frame clones, and not every one. The repertoire includes around 72,000 clones, roughly nine tenths of them detected once, and roughly 5% sits in the top ten. Sequencing was performed on PBMCs. The receptors stem from a human donor in good health. Some clones in this sample may be carry-over from other donors' samples.

This sequence joins TRBV6-6 and TRBJ2-3, with 10 bases that match TRBD1. V dropped 7 bases and J dropped 7; count of bases not matched to a gene: 8. Germline CDR1 reads MNHNY; CDR2 reads SVGAGI (reference sequence). The CDR3 is 14 amino acids. The CDR3 sequence is CASTTDRGKYTQYF. CDR3 bases: TGTGCCAGCACCACGGACAGGGGGAAATATACGCAGTATTTT.

The chain is built from TRBV19 and TRBJ1-2; 12 nucleotides agree with TRBD1. The length of the CDR3 is 14 residues. CDR1 is LNHDA, CDR2 SQIVND, per germline (reference sequence). Unmatched junction bases numbered 6, after V lost 5 bases and J lost 8 bases. CDR3 nucleotides: TGTGCCAGTAGTCCGGGGACAGGGGGCCGGGGCTACACCTTC. Encoded protein: CASSPGTGGRGYTF.

CDR3 sequence (DNA): TGTGCCAGCAGCTTGGCAGGGCTTGAAAAACTGTTTTTT. Its translation is CASSLAGLEKLFF. This chain connects TRBV5-5 to TRBJ1-4, with D perhaps TRBD1 (5 bases). The germline V gene encodes CDR1 SGHKS and CDR2 YYEKEE (reference sequence). The V gene lost 0 bases and the J gene lost 7 bases, with 7 bases spanning the gap. The CDR3 has 13 residues.

The chain is built from TRBV7-6 and TRBJ2-7, with TRBD1 matching over 12 bases. The germline V gene has CDR1 SGHVS and CDR2 FNYEAQ. With V trimmed by 5 bases and J by 4 bases, 12 bases remained unmatched. The CDR3 consists of 17 residues. DNA for the CDR3: TGTGCCAGCAGCCCGGGGACAGGGGGCTTGCTGATGTACGAGCAGTACTTC. Residues: CASSPGTGGLLMYEQYF.

J is TRBJ2-1 and V is TRBV5-4; no firm D call. CDR1 SGHNT and CDR2 YYREEE come from the germline V gene (reference sequence). The CDR3 spans 13 residues. Trimming removed 1 base at V and 9 bases at J, with 11 bases between. CDR3 bases: TGTGCCAGCAGCTTGAGACAATCCGGTGAGCAGTTCTTC. It encodes CASSLRQSGEQFF.

The V gene is TRBV19, the J gene TRBJ2-1; D is possibly TRBD1 (5 bases). Trimming took off 0 bases at V and 1 base at J, with 7 bases between the two ends. This CDR3 comprises 15 residues. Germline V CDR1 and CDR2: LNHDA, SQIVND (reference sequence). The CDR3 DNA is TGTGCCAGTAGTATAGATCGACAGTCCTACAATGAGCAGTTCTTC. This codes for CASSIDRQSYNEQFF.

The V gene is TRBV6-5, the J gene TRBJ1-2; no reliable D call. The CDR3 covers 12 residues. Germline V gene lookup returns CDR1 MNHEY and CDR2 SVGAGI. V lost 0 bases to trimming and J lost 8 bases, with 7 bases between them. CDR3 nucleotide sequence: TGTGCCAGCAGTTACTCCGGTTGGGGCTACACCTTC. Its translation is CASSYSGWGYTF.

CDR3 DNA sequence: TGTGCCAGCAGTGAAGCCGACAGAAACATTCAGTACTTC. The encoded protein is CASSEADRNIQYF. The chain links TRBV25-1 to TRBJ2-4; D is perhaps TRBD1 (5 bases). Looked up from germline, CDR1 is MGHDK and CDR2 is SYGVNS. The length of the CDR3 is 13 residues. The V end lost 2 bases, the J end lost 6 bases, and 8 bases lay between the germline ends.

This clone was recorded many times. V usage is TRBV6-4 and J usage is TRBJ2-1, with 9 bases that match TRBD2. The CDR3 runs to 15 residues. After removal of 5 bases from V and 3 bases from J, the junction contained 5 bases not matched to a gene. Per the germline V gene, CDR1 is MRHNA and CDR2 is SNTAGT. This CDR3 reads CASSNSGGDYNEQFF. CDR3 DNA sequence: TGTGCCAGCAGTAATAGCGGGGGAGACTACAATGAGCAGTTCTTC.

The chain recombines TRBV6-5 with TRBJ2-7, with TRBD2 matching 14 bases. CDR1 and CDR2 from the germline V gene are MNHEY and SVGAGI. This CDR3 region has 15 residues. The trim removed 10 bases at V and 5 bases at J, leaving 10 bases unmatched. The CDR3 DNA reads as TGTGCCACGGGGACTAGCGGGAGAACGAAACACGAGCAGTACTTC. As protein: CATGTSGRTKHEQYF.

The chain couples TRBV23-1 to TRBJ2-5; 7 positions agree with TRBD1. TRBV23-1 is an open reading frame, and its role is uncertain. With 2 bases clipped from V and 3 bases from J, the junction kept 9 bases outside the gene matches. This CDR3 spans 16 amino acids. CDR3 residues: CASSQKRGQLKETQYF. The CDR3 coding sequence is TGCGCCAGCAGTCAAAAAAGGGGACAGCTAAAAGAGACCCAGTACTTC.

This chain connects TRBV19 to TRBJ2-7; 13 nucleotides line up with TRBD2. Germline-derived CDR1 and CDR2 are LNHDA and SQIVND (reference sequence). The trim removed 5 bases at V and 1 base at J, leaving 5 bases unmatched. The CDR3 is made up of 16 amino acids. CDR3 coding DNA: TGTGCCAGTAGTTCGCGGACTAGCGGGAGATCCTACGAGCAGTACTTC. Translated, it gives CASSSRTSGRSYEQYF. The full variable domain, with the rest looked up from reference TRBV19 and TRBJ2-7, is DGGITQSPKYLFRKEGQNVTLSCEQNLNHDAMYWYRQDPGQGLRLIYYSQIVNDFQKGDIAEGYSVSREKKESFPLTVTSAQKNPTAFYLCASSSRTSGRSYEQYFGPGTRLTVT.

This clone came up once. The CDR3 sequence: CASRSIGTDNQPQHF. CDR3 bases: TGCGCCAGCAGGAGCATCGGGACAGATAATCAGCCCCAGCATTTT. The chain recombines TRBV4-1 with TRBJ1-5, with TRBD1 matching over 7 bases. The CDR3 is 15 residues long. The V and J ends lost 6 bases and 4 bases, in that order; junction bases with no gene match: 9. CDR1 and CDR2 (germline): MGHRA, YSYEKL.

The CDR3 is CASSLGGGPNQPQHF. CDR3 DNA sequence: TGTGCCAGCAGCTTAGGGGGGGGGCCTAATCAGCCCCAGCATTTT. The chain is built from TRBV7-2 and TRBJ1-5, with D perhaps matching TRBD1 (6 bases). This CDR3 is 15 amino acids long. Germline CDR1 reads SGHTA; CDR2 reads FQGNSA. V was trimmed by 1 base and J by 4 bases, leaving 11 bases between them. The full variable domain, completed using reference TRBV7-2 and TRBJ1-5, is GAGVSQSPSNKVTEKGKDVELRCDPISGHTALYWYRQSLGQGLEFLIYFQGNSAPDKSGLPSDRFSAERTGGSVSTLTIQRTQQEDSAVYLCASSLGGGPNQPQHFGDGTRLSIL.

V usage is TRBV5-6 and J usage is TRBJ1-5; 8 positions agree with TRBD1. The CDR3 spans 15 residues. The germline gives CDR1 SGHDT, CDR2 YYEEEE. Germline trimming cut 4 bases from V and 3 bases from J; bases unmatched to any gene: 6. The CDR3 spells CASSLWTGNNQPQHF. The CDR3 DNA reads as TGTGCCAGCAGCCTTTGGACAGGGAACAATCAGCCCCAGCATTTT.

This clone was counted only a few times. The genes are TRBV5-4 and TRBJ2-7, with a possible D match to TRBD1 (6 bases). V gave up 7 bases and J gave up 5 bases, with 10 bases separating them. Germline CDR1 SGHNT, CDR2 YYREEE (reference sequence). The CDR3 spans 11 residues. CDR3 residues: CASGNRDEQYF. The CDR3 DNA reads TGTGCCAGCGGTAACAGGGACGAGCAGTACTTC. Complete variable domain (other parts from reference TRBV5-4 and TRBJ2-7): ETGVTQSPTHLIKTRGQQVTLRCSSQSGHNTVSWYQQALGQGPQFIFQYYREEENGRGNFPPRFSGLQFPNYSSELNVNALELDDSALYLCASGNRDEQYFGPGTRLTVT.

This chain joins TRBV19 and TRBJ1-1; D is ambiguous. Germline CDR1 reads LNHDA; CDR2 reads SQIVND (reference sequence). The CDR3 runs to 10 residues. The ends were cut back, 5 bases at V and 10 bases at J, with 8 bases in the middle. Here the CDR3 reads CASSPLRAFF. In DNA form, the CDR3 reads TGTGCCAGTAGTCCCCTGAGAGCTTTCTTT.

The chain recombines TRBV7-2 with TRBJ2-7; TRBD2 matches at 9 bases. CDR3 length: 15 residues. Germline V gene lookup returns CDR1 SGHTA and CDR2 FQGNSA. The junction had 4 bases not matched to a gene; V was cut back by 2 bases and J by 2 bases. CDR3: CASSLQASGAYEQYF. The CDR3 nucleotides are TGTGCCAGCAGCTTACAGGCTAGCGGGGCCTACGAGCAGTACTTC. The full variable domain, its missing parts supplied by reference TRBV7-2 and TRBJ2-7, is GAGVSQSPSNKVTEKGKDVELRCDPISGHTALYWYRQSLGQGLEFLIYFQGNSAPDKSGLPSDRFSAERTGGSVSTLTIQRTQQEDSAVYLCASSLQASGAYEQYFGPGTRLTVT.

V gene TRBV6-5 combines with J gene TRBJ2-7, with 8 bases lining up with TRBD2. After removal of 5 bases from V and 0 bases from J, the junction contained 3 bases not matched to a gene. This CDR3 has 14 amino acids. CDR1 and CDR2 (germline): MNHEY, SVGAGI. The CDR3 coding sequence is TGTGCCAGCAGTCTAGCGGGTACCTCCTACGAGCAGTACTTC. Protein: CASSLAGTSYEQYF.

The J gene is TRBJ1-1, the V gene TRBV29-1; D is possibly TRBD1 (6 bases). From germline, CDR1 is SQVTM and CDR2 ANQGSEA. The CDR3 spans 13 residues. With 8 bases removed from V and 9 bases from J, the gap between germline ends came to 22 bases. This CDR3 reads CSTGREEGGQAFF. Written as DNA, the CDR3 is TGCAGCACCGGGAGGGAAGAGGGGGGGCAAGCTTTCTTT.

The chain combines TRBV6-5 with TRBJ1-1; D gene uncertain. The CDR3 contains 14 residues. Germline-derived CDR1 and CDR2 are MNHEY and SVGAGI. Trimming left V 7 bases short and J 1 base short, with 13 bases between. The CDR3 loop reads CASTGSKRNTEAFF. CDR3 bases: TGTGCCAGCACCGGGAGTAAGCGGAACACTGAAGCTTTCTTT.

The CDR3, as DNA: TGTGCCAGCAGCTTAGGGTTAGGCAATCAGCCCCAGCATTTT. It is translated as CASSLGLGNQPQHF. The chain combines TRBV11-2 with TRBJ1-5; D not certain. V gave up 1 base and J gave up 2 bases, with 6 bases separating them. The CDR3 extends over 14 amino acids. Germline V CDR1 and CDR2: SGHAT, FQNNGV.

The chain carries TRBV5-5 and TRBJ1-5; 8 bases agree with TRBD1. The CDR3 is 16 amino acids. Germline V gene data show CDR1 as SGHKS and CDR2 as YYEKEE (reference sequence). V gave up 2 bases and J gave up 0 bases; unmatched junction bases: 4. DNA of the CDR3: TGTGCCAGCAGCTTCAGGGGGCCCGATAGCAATCAGCCCCAGCATTTT. It codes for CASSFRGPDSNQPQHF.

The V call is TRBV19, the J call TRBJ2-4; TRBD2 aligns across 11 bases. The CDR3 runs to 15 residues. Germline lookup yields CDR1 LNHDA and CDR2 SQIVND (reference sequence). V trimming: 6 bases; J trimming: 8 bases; junction bases outside the gene matches: 9. Here the CDR3 DNA reads TGTGCCAGTAGAGGGCTAGCGGGGGGTCGGGACATTCAGTACTTC. Translated, it gives CASRGLAGGRDIQYF.

The chain joins TRBV13 to TRBJ2-5, with 14 bases aligning to TRBD2. CDR3 length: 17 amino acids. Germline CDR1 reads PRHDT; CDR2 reads FYEKMQ (reference sequence). With V trimmed by 5 bases and J by 3 bases, 8 bases remained unmatched. The CDR3 nucleotides read TGTGCCAGCAGCCCGGGACTAGCGGGGGTTGGAGAAGAGACCCAGTACTTC. Protein sequence: CASSPGLAGVGEETQYF.

J is TRBJ2-3 and V is TRBV2; weak D call: TRBD2 (5 bases). The CDR3 sequence is 11 residues long. Germline V gives CDR1 SNHLY, CDR2 FYNNEI. V was cut by 4 bases and J by 8 bases, with 7 bases left in between. The DNA of the CDR3 is TGTGCCAGCAGTGGGACTTCTACGCAGTATTTT. Protein product: CASSGTSTQYF.